This is a list of T cell receptor beta chains from one sample in a study of cytomegalovirus exposure and HLA in healthy donors. The data were produced by immunoSEQ multiplex PCR, yet TCRdb's version contains in-frame clones alone and is incomplete. The table lists about 98,000 clones, roughly 70% of them singletons, with 2% to 2.5% in the top ten. Sequencing input: PBMCs. The receptors shown here come from a man aged 45-65 years in good health and CMV-seronegative. Each CDR3 is given with its conserved first and last residue. Each record gives: D gene, V gene, clone size, J gene, CDR3 DNA, CDR3 protein. A D gene is named only where the DNA matches it firmly. Some rows have no size entry. The others give once, few or many, or a class for an expanded clone.

d_call: TRBD1
v_call: TRBV10-3
clone_size: -
j_call: TRBJ1-4
cdr3_nt: TGTGCCATCAGGAAAGACAGGGACGGTGAAAAACTGTTTTTT
cdr3_aa: CAIRKDRDGEKLFF

d_call: TRBD1
v_call: TRBV6-6
clone_size: few
j_call: TRBJ1-4
cdr3_nt: TGTGCCAGCAGCTCCGGGACAGAGTCGGAAAAACTGTTTTTT
cdr3_aa: CASSSGTESEKLFF

d_call: -
v_call: TRBV1
clone_size: -
j_call: TRBJ2-7
cdr3_nt: TGCACCAGCAGACCCGTGTGCCGGGATAACTACGAGCAGTACTTC
cdr3_aa: CTSRPVCRDNYEQYF

d_call: -
v_call: TRBV10-1
clone_size: -
j_call: TRBJ2-2
cdr3_nt: TGCGCCAGCAGTGAGCAGGGTGCAGGGGAGCTGTTTTTT
cdr3_aa: CASSEQGAGELFF

d_call: -
v_call: TRBV6-1
clone_size: -
j_call: TRBJ1-2
cdr3_nt: TGTGCCAGCAGTGAAGCGACAAAGGGGACAACGTACTATGGCTACACCTTC
cdr3_aa: CASSEATKGTTYYGYTF

d_call: -
v_call: TRBV9
clone_size: -
j_call: TRBJ1-2
cdr3_nt: TGTGCCAGCGGGGGGAACTATGGCTACACCTTC
cdr3_aa: CASGGNYGYTF

d_call: TRBD1
v_call: TRBV7-2
clone_size: -
j_call: TRBJ2-2
cdr3_nt: TGTGCCAGCAGTACTAGACAGGGGTACACCGGGGAGCTGTTTTTT
cdr3_aa: CASSTRQGYTGELFF

d_call: -
v_call: TRBV25-1
clone_size: -
j_call: TRBJ1-4
cdr3_nt: TGTGCCAGCAGTGATCAGCGGCGGAGTGAAAAACTGTTTTTT
cdr3_aa: CASSDQRRSEKLFF

d_call: -
v_call: TRBV23-1
clone_size: -
j_call: TRBJ2-5
cdr3_nt: TGCGCCAGCAGGGTTCTTTTACAGGCCCAAGAGACCCAGTACTTC
cdr3_aa: CASRVLLQAQETQYF

d_call: TRBD2
v_call: TRBV4-1
clone_size: -
j_call: TRBJ2-1
cdr3_nt: TGCGCCAGCAGCCATGAAACCGGGACTAGCGGGAGTCCGGCCTACAATGAGCAGTTCTTC
cdr3_aa: CASSHETGTSGSPAYNEQFF

d_call: -
v_call: TRBV10-1
clone_size: few
j_call: TRBJ2-3
cdr3_nt: TGCGCCAGCAGTGCGGAGGGGAGGTCAGATACGCAGTATTTT
cdr3_aa: CASSAEGRSDTQYF

d_call: TRBD2
v_call: TRBV5-4
clone_size: -
j_call: TRBJ2-2
cdr3_nt: TGTGCCAGCAGCCGAGGACTAGCGGGGGGGACCGGGGAGCTGTTTTTT
cdr3_aa: CASSRGLAGGTGELFF

d_call: TRBD1
v_call: TRBV9
clone_size: -
j_call: TRBJ2-3
cdr3_nt: TGTGCCAGCAGCGTAGGTGACAGGGGAAGAGCCACAGATACGCAGTATTTT
cdr3_aa: CASSVGDRGRATDTQYF

d_call: -
v_call: TRBV27
clone_size: once
j_call: TRBJ1-6
cdr3_nt: TGTGCCAGCCACCCCAGCTCCTATAATTCACCCCTCCACTTT
cdr3_aa: CASHPSSYNSPLHF

d_call: TRBD1
v_call: TRBV5-1
clone_size: -
j_call: TRBJ1-2
cdr3_nt: TGCGCCAGCAGCTTGCGATACAGGGGGGCCCACTATGGCTACACCTTC
cdr3_aa: CASSLRYRGAHYGYTF

d_call: TRBD1
v_call: TRBV27
clone_size: -
j_call: TRBJ2-7
cdr3_nt: TGTGCCAGCGGCCGGGACAGTTCCTACGAGCAGTACTTC
cdr3_aa: CASGRDSSYEQYF

d_call: TRBD2
v_call: TRBV9
clone_size: -
j_call: TRBJ2-5
cdr3_nt: TGTGCCAGCAGCGTAGCCGGGAGGGAAGGAGAGACCCAGTACTTC
cdr3_aa: CASSVAGREGETQYF

d_call: -
v_call: TRBV7-2
clone_size: -
j_call: TRBJ1-2
cdr3_nt: TGTGCCAGCAGCTTAGCGCTTTGGAACAGGGCTGGCTACACCTTC
cdr3_aa: CASSLALWNRAGYTF

d_call: -
v_call: TRBV6-1
clone_size: -
j_call: TRBJ1-5
cdr3_nt: TGTGCCAGCACCCTACGGGAACAGCCCCAGCATTTT
cdr3_aa: CASTLREQPQHF

d_call: TRBD1
v_call: TRBV5-6
clone_size: -
j_call: TRBJ1-1
cdr3_nt: TGTGCCAGCAGCTTATGGACAGGGCGAGAGAACACTGAAGCTTTCTTT
cdr3_aa: CASSLWTGRENTEAFF

d_call: -
v_call: TRBV27
clone_size: -
j_call: TRBJ1-2
cdr3_nt: TGTGCCAGCAGTTTCAGCAGGGGAAGAGATGGCTACACCTTC
cdr3_aa: CASSFSRGRDGYTF

d_call: -
v_call: TRBV4-1
clone_size: -
j_call: TRBJ1-2
cdr3_nt: TGCGCCAGCAGCCAGGGAGCGGTCTATGGCTACACCTTC
cdr3_aa: CASSQGAVYGYTF

d_call: TRBD1
v_call: TRBV11-2
clone_size: -
j_call: TRBJ1-1
cdr3_nt: TGTGCCAGCAGCTCCGCCCCCGGGACAGGTGAAGCTTTCTTT
cdr3_aa: CASSSAPGTGEAFF

d_call: TRBD2
v_call: TRBV29-1
clone_size: few
j_call: TRBJ2-7
cdr3_nt: TGCAGCGTGGGACTAGCCTATTCCTATTCCTACGAGCAGTACTTC
cdr3_aa: CSVGLAYSYSYEQYF

d_call: TRBD1
v_call: TRBV5-6
clone_size: -
j_call: TRBJ1-2
cdr3_nt: TGTGCCAGCAGCTCACTAATAACCGGGACAGTCGACTATGGCTACACCTTC
cdr3_aa: CASSSLITGTVDYGYTF

d_call: -
v_call: TRBV5-4
clone_size: -
j_call: TRBJ1-1
cdr3_nt: TGTGCCAGCAGCCCGGCAGGGGCGGGTAACACTGAAGCTTTCTTT
cdr3_aa: CASSPAGAGNTEAFF

d_call: -
v_call: TRBV6-5
clone_size: -
j_call: TRBJ1-2
cdr3_nt: TGTGCCAGCAGTACAGTGGGCCAGACGAGTAACACCTTC
cdr3_aa: CASSTVGQTSNTF

d_call: TRBD1
v_call: TRBV30
clone_size: -
j_call: TRBJ2-7
cdr3_nt: TGTGCCTGGAGTGAGGGACAGCCTTACGAGCAGTACTTC
cdr3_aa: CAWSEGQPYEQYF

d_call: TRBD1
v_call: TRBV5-1
clone_size: -
j_call: TRBJ1-2
cdr3_nt: TGCGCCAGCAGCAAGGGACAGGGGGACATTTATGGCTACACCTTC
cdr3_aa: CASSKGQGDIYGYTF

d_call: TRBD1
v_call: TRBV27
clone_size: once
j_call: TRBJ2-4
cdr3_nt: TGTGCCAGCAGTCCAGGACAGGGGTTCCACATTCAGTACTTC
cdr3_aa: CASSPGQGFHIQYF

d_call: -
v_call: TRBV28
clone_size: -
j_call: TRBJ1-1
cdr3_nt: TGTGCCAGCAGACCCTCACCCTGGGGCAGAAGGCCCCATCATGAAAGCACTGAAGCTTTCTTT
cdr3_aa: CASRPSPWGRRPHHESTEAFF

d_call: TRBD1
v_call: TRBV6-1
clone_size: -
j_call: TRBJ1-1
cdr3_nt: TGTGCCAGCAGACCCGGACAGGGGAAAGCTTTCTTT
cdr3_aa: CASRPGQGKAFF

d_call: -
v_call: TRBV7-8
clone_size: -
j_call: TRBJ2-7
cdr3_nt: TGTGCCAGCAGCCCGGAGAGCTCCTACGAGCAGTACTTC
cdr3_aa: CASSPESSYEQYF

d_call: -
v_call: TRBV5-4
clone_size: medium-sized
j_call: TRBJ2-7
cdr3_nt: TGTGCCAGCAGCTTGGGGCAGACAAATTACGAGCAGTACTTC
cdr3_aa: CASSLGQTNYEQYF

d_call: TRBD1
v_call: TRBV11-3
clone_size: few
j_call: TRBJ2-7
cdr3_nt: TGTGCCAGCAGCTCCGCAGGGGGCGAGCAGTACTTC
cdr3_aa: CASSSAGGEQYF

d_call: TRBD1
v_call: TRBV30
clone_size: -
j_call: TRBJ1-5
cdr3_nt: TGTGCCTGGAGTTCGACAGGGTCGCGAAGTCAGCCCCAGCATTTT
cdr3_aa: CAWSSTGSRSQPQHF

d_call: -
v_call: TRBV6-4
clone_size: -
j_call: TRBJ1-2
cdr3_nt: TGTGCCAGCAGTGATTTAGGGGCCGATGGCTACACCTTC
cdr3_aa: CASSDLGADGYTF

d_call: -
v_call: TRBV6-5
clone_size: -
j_call: TRBJ1-6
cdr3_nt: TGTGCCAGCAGTTACTCGTGGGGCTCACCCCTCCACTTT
cdr3_aa: CASSYSWGSPLHF

d_call: -
v_call: TRBV6-5
clone_size: once
j_call: TRBJ2-6
cdr3_nt: TGTGCCAGCAGTTACGGCAACCCTGGGGCCAACGTCCTGACTTTC
cdr3_aa: CASSYGNPGANVLTF

d_call: -
v_call: TRBV11-2
clone_size: -
j_call: TRBJ2-7
cdr3_nt: TGTGCCAGCAGATCTCCTGGGAGAAGCTCCTACGAGCAGTACTTC
cdr3_aa: CASRSPGRSSYEQYF

d_call: TRBD2
v_call: TRBV4-2
clone_size: few
j_call: TRBJ2-1
cdr3_nt: TGTGCCAGCAGCCAATCTCCGGAGAGACTAGCGGGAGTTCATCCCTACAATGAGCAGTTCTTC
cdr3_aa: CASSQSPERLAGVHPYNEQFF

d_call: -
v_call: TRBV2
clone_size: -
j_call: TRBJ2-5
cdr3_nt: TGTGCCAGCAGCTACCAAGAGACCCAGTACTTC
cdr3_aa: CASSYQETQYF

d_call: TRBD1
v_call: TRBV29-1
clone_size: -
j_call: TRBJ1-2
cdr3_nt: TGCAGCGTTGAGAGAGGGACAGGGATCGGCTACACCTTC
cdr3_aa: CSVERGTGIGYTF

d_call: -
v_call: TRBV18
clone_size: -
j_call: TRBJ1-1
cdr3_nt: TGTGCCAGCTCACCAGTGGCGGGAGGCACTGAAGCTTTCTTT
cdr3_aa: CASSPVAGGTEAFF

d_call: -
v_call: TRBV4-3
clone_size: -
j_call: TRBJ1-5
cdr3_nt: TGCGCCAGCAGCCAAGATCTGGCAATAAATCAGCCCCAGCATTTT
cdr3_aa: CASSQDLAINQPQHF

d_call: -
v_call: TRBV7-9
clone_size: -
j_call: TRBJ2-1
cdr3_nt: TGTGCCAGCAGCTCGGGGGATGAGCAGTTCTTC
cdr3_aa: CASSSGDEQFF

d_call: TRBD1
v_call: TRBV5-1
clone_size: once
j_call: TRBJ2-4
cdr3_nt: TGCGCCAGCAGCATTGGGACAGGGGGTCTCAAAAACATTCAGTACTTC
cdr3_aa: CASSIGTGGLKNIQYF

d_call: -
v_call: TRBV9
clone_size: -
j_call: TRBJ1-5
cdr3_nt: TGTGCCAGCGGAGGCAATCAGCCCCAGCATTTT
cdr3_aa: CASGGNQPQHF

d_call: -
v_call: TRBV10-2
clone_size: -
j_call: TRBJ1-1
cdr3_nt: TGCGCCAGCAGTGAGTCTATGGCAGGGGTAAAAGCTTTCTTT
cdr3_aa: CASSESMAGVKAFF